Presented here are 27 T cell receptor beta chains from one specimen sequenced in a study of shared clonotypes between healthy human individuals. Sequencing was performed with immunoSEQ multiplex PCR; in TCRdb, only in-frame clones are kept and a portion is missing. Of 1,500,000 or so clones in the sample, around 97% were seen once. The sample consisted of naive CD4+ T cells sorted from blood. This sample's subset: CD45RA+ positively selected. Source of these receptors: a man in his thirties or forties in good health.

The chain uses TRBV28 and TRBJ1-1; 8 nucleotides agree with TRBD1. The CDR3 runs to 17 residues. Unmatched junction bases numbered 12, after V lost 2 bases and J lost 4 bases. Per germline, CDR1 MDHEN and CDR2 SYDVKM. The DNA of the CDR3 is TGTGCCAGCAGTTTACCTGGGCAGGGGGCCGGTGGCACTGAAGCTTTCTTT. Encoded protein: CASSLPGQGAGGTEAFF.

V usage is TRBV10-3 and J usage is TRBJ2-3, with D perhaps given as TRBD1 or TRBD2 (6 bases each). Trimming pared 6 bases from V and 2 bases from J, leaving 12 bases between. The CDR3 consists of 14 residues. Per germline, CDR1 ENHRY and CDR2 SYGVKD. The DNA for the CDR3 is TGTGCCATCAGGGAAGGGGGGATCACAGATACGCAGTATTTT. Translation: CAIREGGITDTQYF.

This rearrangement joins TRBV10-3 to TRBJ2-1, with TRBD2 identical over 10 bases. The germline CDR1 and CDR2 sequences are ENHRY and SYGVKD. The CDR3 is 19 amino acids. With 6 bases clipped from V and 3 bases from J, the junction kept 17 bases outside the gene matches. This CDR3 is CAISAQGNTSGANYNEQFF. In DNA, the CDR3 is TGTGCCATCAGCGCACAGGGGAATACTAGCGGGGCAAACTACAATGAGCAGTTCTTC.

This clone is a singleton in its sample. This chain uses TRBV19 with TRBJ1-5; TRBD1 might be the D (5 bases). The CDR3 runs to 16 residues. Germline V CDR1 and CDR2: LNHDA, SQIVND (reference sequence). V was trimmed by 0 bases and J by 2 bases, leaving 11 bases between them. The DNA of the CDR3 is TGTGCCAGTAGTATAGATCGGGGGACCGGCAATCAGCCCCAGCATTTT. Amino acids: CASSIDRGTGNQPQHF.

J is TRBJ1-2 and V is TRBV15; 8 nucleotides agree with TRBD1. The J segment lost 0 bases and the V segment lost 0 bases, leaving 6 bases of the junction unmatched. Germline CDR1 is LNHNV and CDR2 is YYDKDF (reference sequence). This CDR3 spans 17 amino acids. CDR3 region: CATSRDRGTGTNYGYTF. For the CDR3, the DNA is TGTGCCACCAGCAGAGATCGGGGGACAGGAACTAACTATGGCTACACCTTC.

The chain is built from TRBV6-5 and TRBJ2-2, with a tentative D call TRBD1 (5 bases). Germline V gives CDR1 MNHEY, CDR2 SVGAGI. The germline V and J ends were trimmed by 0 bases and 7 bases, with 9 bases remaining between them. CDR3 size: 14 residues. The CDR3 nucleotides are TGTGCCAGCAGTTACTCGAGACAGATCGGGGAGCTGTTTTTT. This sequence encodes CASSYSRQIGELFF.

The chain links TRBV4-2 to TRBJ2-7; 10 nucleotides line up with TRBD1. This CDR3 region has 16 residues. The germline V gene has CDR1 LGHNA and CDR2 YNFKEQ. V lost 1 base to trimming and J lost 1 base; unmatched junction nucleotides: 4. CDR3 residues: CASSQAPGQGSYEQYF. DNA of the CDR3: TGTGCCAGCAGCCAAGCACCGGGACAGGGGTCCTACGAGCAGTACTTC.

As for this clone: Different DNA sequences within this sample yield the same CDR3. The J gene is TRBJ1-1, the V gene TRBV18, with 9 bases lining up with TRBD1. Germline trimming cut 3 bases from V and 0 bases from J; bases unmatched to any gene: 2. Looked up from germline, CDR1 is KGHSH and CDR2 is LQKENI. This CDR3 region has 15 residues. Here the CDR3 reads CASSPRTGVNTEAFF. The CDR3 DNA reads TGTGCCAGCTCACCCAGGACAGGGGTGAACACTGAAGCTTTCTTT.

Only one count was recorded for this clone. This chain uses TRBV11-2 with TRBJ2-3; TRBD2 agrees at 13 bases. The CDR3 is 16 amino acids. In germline, CDR1 is SGHAT, CDR2 FQNNGV. The J segment lost 4 bases and the V segment lost 3 bases, leaving 4 bases of the junction unmatched. In nucleotides, the CDR3 is TGTGCCAGCAGCTTCGGGACTAGCGGGACGGCAGATACGCAGTATTTT. Its protein product is CASSFGTSGTADTQYF. Full variable domain (outside the CDR3, taken from reference TRBV11-2 and TRBJ2-3): EAGVAQSPRYKIIEKRQSVAFWCNPISGHATLYWYQQILGQGPKLLIQFQNNGVVDDSQLPKDRFSAERLKGVDSTLKIQPAKLEDSAVYLCASSFGTSGTADTQYFGPGTRLTVL.

V is TRBV14 and J is TRBJ2-1, with 7 bases aligning to TRBD2. The CDR3 totals 15 residues. The germline V gene has CDR1 SGHDN and CDR2 FVKESK. V lost 4 bases, J lost 3 bases, and 6 bases stayed unmatched. CDR3 region: CASSLSLAVYNEQFF. The CDR3 coding sequence is TGTGCCAGCAGCCTATCCCTAGCGGTCTACAATGAGCAGTTCTTC.

This chain connects TRBV5-1 to TRBJ2-5; the match to TRBD2 covers 10 bases. The ends lost 2 bases at V and 5 bases at J; junction bases unmatched: 9. CDR1 is SGHRS and CDR2 is YFSETQ in the germline V gene. The CDR3 extends over 16 amino acids. Written as DNA, the CDR3 is TGCGCCAGCAGCTTTGGACTAGCGGTCCGCGGGGAGACCCAGTACTTC. Protein product: CASSFGLAVRGETQYF.

The chain combines TRBV29-1 with TRBJ2-5, with D tentatively TRBD1 or TRBD2 (5 bases each). Germline CDR1 and CDR2: SQVTM and ANQGSEA. The CDR3 contains 13 residues. V lost 7 bases to trimming and J lost 5 bases, with 17 bases between them. CDR3 sequence reads: CSADRDAPETQYF. In DNA form, the CDR3 reads TGCAGCGCTGACCGGGACGCACCGGAGACCCAGTACTTC.

This clone appeared once. J is TRBJ2-3 and V is TRBV5-7; no definite D call. TRBV5-7 is sorted into the ORF group, with uncertain function. The V and J ends lost 0 bases and 2 bases respectively, with 7 bases between them. This CDR3 has 14 amino acids. CDR3 in DNA: TGTGCCAGCAGCTTGGGAGTAAACACAGATACGCAGTATTTT. Its protein is CASSLGVNTDTQYF.

CDR3 region: CASSLIDRGDYGYTF. CDR3 nucleotides: TGTGCCAGCTCACTTATTGACAGGGGGGACTATGGCTACACCTTC. The chain is built from TRBV18 and TRBJ1-2, with TRBD1 identical over 9 bases. This CDR3 contains 15 residues. J was trimmed by 3 bases and V by 4 bases; bases with no gene match: 6. Germline V gene lookup returns CDR1 KGHSH and CDR2 LQKENI.

V gene TRBV13 combines with J gene TRBJ2-7, with D possibly being TRBD1 (6 bases). V was pared by 4 bases and J by 10 bases, with 14 bases between. From germline, CDR1 is PRHDT and CDR2 FYEKMQ (reference sequence). The CDR3 sequence is 12 residues long. CDR3 nucleotides: TGTGCCAGCAGCTACCTCGGACAGACACAGTACTTC. Translated, it gives CASSYLGQTQYF.

The J gene is TRBJ1-4, the V gene TRBV15; D ambiguous. The CDR3 contains 14 residues. Trimming stripped 8 bases from V and 8 bases from J, with 18 bases between. Germline-derived CDR1 and CDR2 are LNHNV and YYDKDF (reference sequence). CDR3: CATQRPLIGEKLFF. The CDR3 DNA sequence: TGTGCCACCCAGAGGCCCCTGATAGGGGAAAAACTGTTTTTT.

The chain recombines TRBV18 with TRBJ1-1, with D possibly being TRBD1 (5 bases). Between the trimmed V and J ends, which lost 1 base and 1 base, there was a span of 19 bases. The CDR3 length is 18 residues. Germline V gives CDR1 KGHSH, CDR2 LQKENI. CDR3 DNA sequence: TGTGCCAGCTCACCACTCTTTGGGCAGGGTTTAAAGAACACTGAAGCTTTCTTT. This translates into CASSPLFGQGLKNTEAFF.

This chain connects TRBV30 to TRBJ2-1; 12 positions match TRBD2. CDR1 and CDR2 (germline): GTSNPN, SVGIG (reference sequence). The junction had 13 bases not matched to a gene; V was cut back by 1 base and J by 0 bases. This CDR3 is built from 20 residues. The CDR3 region is CAWSGSARGLAGSSYNEQFF. As DNA, the CDR3 is TGTGCCTGGAGTGGGAGCGCCAGAGGACTAGCGGGATCCTCCTACAATGAGCAGTTCTTC.

On this clone: Other DNA sequences in this sample translate to the same CDR3. V usage is TRBV18 and J usage is TRBJ2-1; possible D gene TRBD2, 5 bases. Germline values: CDR1 KGHSH, CDR2 LQKENI. Trimming cost V 0 bases and J 3 bases, with 6 bases left between them. The CDR3 contains 14 residues. CDR3 in DNA: TGTGCCAGCTCACCACCGGGGAGCTACAATGAGCAGTTCTTC. This gives the protein CASSPPGSYNEQFF.

The rearrangement uses TRBV5-8 and TRBJ1-1, with D unclear. V lost 4 bases and J lost 3, with 19 bases in between. Germline V gene data show CDR1 as SGHTS and CDR2 as YDEGEE. CDR3 length: 16 amino acids. CDR3 sequence (DNA): TGTGCCAGCAGCCGCAACCTTATTCAGGCCCACACTGAAGCTTTCTTT. It translates to CASSRNLIQAHTEAFF.

The V call is TRBV7-8, the J call TRBJ1-2; TRBD1 is a possible D gene (5 bases). V dropped 3 bases and J dropped 9 bases, with 17 bases sitting between them. The CDR3 is 14 residues long. Germline CDR1 and CDR2: SGHVS and FQNEAQ. The CDR3 region has the DNA TGTGCCAGCAGCTTCGGGGGGAGTGATCGAAGCTACACCTTC. It specifies CASSFGGSDRSYTF.

This clone came up once. The rearrangement uses TRBV7-8 and TRBJ1-2; 8 positions agree with TRBD1. This CDR3 comprises 15 residues. The germline V gene encodes CDR1 SGHVS and CDR2 FQNEAQ. V trimming: 1 base; J trimming: 8 bases; junction bases outside the gene matches: 9. The CDR3 spells CASSLVGRGRDGYTF. In nucleotides, the CDR3 is TGTGCCAGCAGCTTAGTGGGCAGGGGGCGAGACGGCTACACCTTC.

The CDR3 region is CASSLGRTSGTSTDTQYF. The CDR3 nucleotides are TGTGCCAGCAGCTTGGGTCGGACTAGCGGGACTAGCACAGATACGCAGTATTTT. This sequence joins TRBV5-6 and TRBJ2-3; 12 nucleotides align to TRBD2. With V trimmed by 0 bases and J by 0 bases, 5 bases remained unmatched. This CDR3 has 18 residues. Germline V gene sequence: CDR1 SGHDT, CDR2 YYEEEE.

The CDR3 spells CASSKSGLYEQYF. In DNA form, the CDR3 reads TGTGCCAGCAGCAAAAGCGGGCTTTACGAGCAGTACTTC. The chain carries TRBV9 and TRBJ2-7, with D possibly TRBD2 on 6 matching bases. Trimming cost V 4 bases and J 4 bases, with 12 bases left between them. The CDR3 spans 13 residues. Germline CDR1 and CDR2: SGDLS and YYNGEE.

This chain joins TRBV7-3 and TRBJ2-1; possibly TRBD1 for D (6 bases). The CDR3 has 15 residues. V gave up 2 bases and J gave up 1 base, with 9 bases separating them. Germline lookup yields CDR1 SGHTA and CDR2 FQGTGA. This CDR3 reads CASSLQGPSYNEQFF. DNA for the CDR3: TGTGCCAGCAGCTTACAGGGGCCATCCTACAATGAGCAGTTCTTC.

The V and J genes are TRBV30 and TRBJ2-3; unclear D gene. The germline V gene encodes CDR1 GTSNPN and CDR2 SVGIG (reference sequence). The CDR3 runs 12 residues. V lost 4 bases and J lost 3, with 8 bases in between. CDR3 residues: CAWNPGTDTQYF. The CDR3 coding sequence is TGTGCCTGGAACCCCGGGACAGATACGCAGTATTTT.

The chain recombines TRBV5-1 with TRBJ1-2; the D is unclear. The CDR3 length is 13 residues. V was shortened by 0 bases and J by 8 bases, with 11 bases between the two germline ends. Germline V gene sequence: CDR1 SGHRS, CDR2 YFSETQ. Here the CDR3 DNA reads TGCGCCAGCAGCTTGGTTTCCGGTGGCGGCTACACCTTC. Translation: CASSLVSGGGYTF.